One sample yielded the 23 T cell receptor beta chains listed below, sequenced in a study of low-dose radiotherapy and immunotherapy resistance in tumors (dated by TCRdb to between 2020 and 2023). First-strand cDNA was synthesized using Superscript III and a set of TRAV- and TRBV-specific primers, so that both TCRalpha and TCRbeta chains were covered. TCRs were amplified for about 22 PCR cycles with Phusion, using a constant-region primer paired with the adapter attached to the V primers. The raw public data were reprocessed by TCRdb itself: fastp quality trimming at Q25, MiXCR clonotype calling, in-frame beta chains only. Under each unique CDR3 protein, matching rows form one entry showing the most common genes and DNA. The table for this sample lists some 10,000 distinct CDR3 sequences; around 79% of them were counted only once. Of the sample, around 1.5% is held by the ten largest clones. Source of these receptors: a human donor with advanced metastatic prostate, ovarian, gallbladder or colorectal cancer (not recorded which). This table probably holds off-target reads from a library built for another chain.

This chain links TRBV10-3 with TRBJ2-7; D remains ambiguous. V lost 3 bases to trimming and J lost 6 bases, with 12 bases between them. CDR3 length: 13 residues. The germline CDR1 and CDR2 sequences are ENHRY and SYGVKD. The CDR3: CAISDYGLGEQYF. In nucleotides, the CDR3 is TGTGCCATCAGTGATTATGGTTTGGGCGAGCAGTACTTC.

This clonotype appeared once. The gene calls are TRBV20-1 and TRBJ2-5; 9 positions agree with TRBD2. CDR1 is DFQATT and CDR2 is SNEGSKA in the germline V gene (reference sequence). This CDR3 comprises 16 residues. V trimming: 1 base; J trimming: 5 bases; junction bases outside the gene matches: 11. CDR3 loop: CSARVGSGSVGETQYF. CDR3 DNA sequence: TGCAGTGCTAGAGTGGGTAGCGGGAGCGTTGGGGAGACCCAGTACTTC.

The chain has TRBV6-6 and TRBJ1-2; D is perhaps TRBD1 (6 bases). CDR3 length equals 16 residues. Deletions cut 6 bases from V and 1 base from J, with 18 bases between. Germline V gene data show CDR1 as MNHNY and CDR2 as SVGAGI (reference sequence). CDR3 loop: CASRRDVRGDNYGYTF. The CDR3, as DNA: TGTGCCAGCAGACGGGACGTGAGGGGGGATAACTATGGCTACACCTTC.

This clonotype is judged large. The gene calls are TRBV28 and TRBJ2-1; D unresolved. Germline CDR1 and CDR2: MDHEN and SYDVKM. Trimming took 5 bases from V and 4 from J, leaving 3 bases between them. The CDR3 totals 11 residues. CDR3 region: CASSGYNEQFF. The DNA of the CDR3 is TGTGCCAGCAGTGGGTACAATGAGCAGTTCTTC.

This clonotype has just a few counts. This chain uses TRBV20-1 with TRBJ2-3, with D possibly being TRBD2 (6 bases). Germline CDR1 DFQATT, CDR2 SNEGSKA (reference sequence). CDR3 size: 15 residues. V was clipped by 2 bases and J by 2 bases, with 14 bases between them. The CDR3 sequence: CSARLPWGDTDTQYF. The CDR3, as DNA: TGCAGTGCTAGACTGCCGTGGGGGGACACAGATACGCAGTATTTT.

This chain joins TRBV6-8 and TRBJ2-1, with TRBD1 matching over 9 bases. CDR1 and CDR2 (germline): MNHGY, SAAAGT. The CDR3 covers 13 residues. The trim removed 0 bases at V and 10 bases at J, leaving 1 base unmatched. The CDR3 sequence: CASSYSGQGEQFF. CDR3 bases: TGTGCCAGCAGTTACTCGGGACAGGGAGAGCAGTTCTTC.

The genes are TRBV29-1 and TRBJ2-1, with TRBD1 identical over 9 bases. Germline V CDR1 and CDR2: SQVTM, ANQGSEA. With 4 bases clipped from V and 8 bases from J, the junction kept 6 bases outside the gene matches. The CDR3 sequence is 13 residues long. The CDR3 DNA reads as TGCAGCGTTGTAGGACAGGGGATTTATGAGCAGTTCTTC. Its translation is CSVVGQGIYEQFF.

The chain recombines TRBV9 with TRBJ2-7; TRBD2 matches at 7 bases. V lost 0 bases, J lost 1 base, and 7 bases stayed unmatched. Looked up from germline, CDR1 is SGDLS and CDR2 is YYNGEE. The CDR3 extends over 16 amino acids. The CDR3 loop reads CASSVGGGGGSYEQYF. The CDR3 coding sequence is TGTGCCAGCAGCGTAGGGGGGGGTGGAGGATCCTACGAGCAGTACTTC.

The chain carries TRBV29-1 and TRBJ1-2; D unclear. The ends were cut back, 5 bases at V and 2 bases at J, with 12 bases in the middle. Germline CDR1 is SQVTM and CDR2 is ANQGSEA. The CDR3 runs to 13 residues. The CDR3 is CSVYGDYNYGYTF. The DNA of the CDR3 is TGCAGCGTTTATGGGGATTACAACTATGGCTACACCTTC. The full variable domain, in which reference TRBV29-1 and TRBJ1-2 provide the parts outside the CDR3, is SAVISQKPSRDICQRGTSLTIQCQVDSQVTMMFWYRQQPGQSLTLIATANQGSEATYESGFVIDKFPISRPNLTFSTLTVSNMSPEDSSIYLCSVYGDYNYGYTFGSGTRLTVV.

The chain joins TRBV20-1 to TRBJ2-1, with D perhaps TRBD2 (6 bases). Germline CDR1 is DFQATT and CDR2 is SNEGSKA (reference sequence). V dropped 7 bases and J dropped 2 bases, with 21 bases sitting between them. This CDR3 is 16 amino acids long. CDR3 sequence: CSVRGGGSSTYNEQFF. The CDR3 coding sequence is TGCAGTGTTCGGGGAGGTGGGAGTAGTACCTACAATGAGCAGTTCTTC.

The chain recombines TRBV20-1 with TRBJ2-3; D is ambiguous. Germline assignment: CDR1 DFQATT and CDR2 SNEGSKA (reference sequence). Trimming shortened V by 2 bases and J by 0 bases, and 9 bases separated the two germline ends. The CDR3 sequence is 14 residues long. The CDR3 coding sequence is TGCAGTGCTAGACTCGAAACTAGCACAGATACGCAGTATTTT. Protein: CSARLETSTDTQYF.

The chain is built from TRBV2 and TRBJ2-7, with D unclear. This CDR3 region has 15 residues. The V gene lost 5 bases and the J gene lost 0 bases, with 14 bases spanning the gap. In germline, CDR1 is SNHLY, CDR2 FYNNEI. CDR3 nucleotide sequence: TGTGCCAGCAGTAGAATGCTGAGGAGCTCCTACGAGCAGTACTTC. Its protein is CASSRMLRSSYEQYF. The full variable domain, rest sourced from reference TRBV2 and TRBJ2-7, is EPEVTQTPSHQVTQMGQEVILRCVPISNHLYFYWYRQILGQKVEFLVSFYNNEISEKSEIFDDQFSVERPDGSNFTLKIRSTKLEDSAMYFCASSRMLRSSYEQYFGPGTRLTVT.

Regarding this clonotype: The junction shows a germline mismatch at one end, possibly a read error. V is TRBV5-1 and J is TRBJ2-7, with TRBD2 as a possible D gene (5 bases). The germline V gene encodes CDR1 SGHRS and CDR2 YFSETQ. CDR3 length: 13 residues. The CDR3 sequence: CASSPRVTYEQYF. The CDR3 DNA follows: TGTGCCAGCAGCCCGAGGGTGACCTACGAGCAGTACTTC.

This clonotype turned up a few times. The chain couples TRBV5-8 to TRBJ2-1; perhaps TRBD1 as D (6 bases). CDR1 is SGHTS and CDR2 is YDEGEE in the germline V gene. The CDR3 loop spans 16 amino acids. V shed 0 bases and J shed 0 bases, with 10 bases lying between them. The CDR3, as DNA: TGTGCCAGCAGCTTGGCGGGGACAAACTCCTACAATGAGCAGTTCTTC. Its protein product is CASSLAGTNSYNEQFF.

CDR3 residues: CASSLGDRFSGANVLTF. CDR3 sequence (DNA): TGTGCCAGCAGTTTGGGGGACAGGTTCTCCGGGGCCAACGTCCTGACTTTC. The chain joins TRBV28 to TRBJ2-6; 8 bases align to TRBD1. Germline-derived CDR1 and CDR2 are MDHEN and SYDVKM. The CDR3 extends over 17 amino acids. V shed 3 bases, J shed 4 bases, and the junction held 8 bases outside the gene matches.

As DNA, the CDR3 is TGTGCCAGTAGTGGAGGACAGGGGAAGTATTCACCCCTCCACTTT. Amino acids: CASSGGQGKYSPLHF. V usage is TRBV19 and J usage is TRBJ1-6; 9 bases map to TRBD1. From germline, CDR1 is LNHDA and CDR2 SQIVND (reference sequence). The CDR3 extends over 15 amino acids. V was clipped by 5 bases and J by 8 bases; unmatched bases: 7.

This clonotype was observed a single time. The gene calls are TRBV7-8 and TRBJ1-5; D perhaps matches TRBD1 (6 bases). Trimming left V 7 bases short and J 7 bases short, with 14 bases between. The CDR3 runs to 13 residues. Germline CDR1 and CDR2: SGHVS and FQNEAQ. The CDR3 DNA sequence: TGTGCCAGCACCGAGGGGACAAGACAGCCCCAGCATTTT. Protein: CASTEGTRQPQHF.

The chain joins TRBV28 to TRBJ2-1, with a weak D call TRBD2 (5 bases). The germline V and J ends were trimmed by 7 bases and 11 bases, with 12 bases remaining between them. The germline CDR1 and CDR2 sequences are MDHEN and SYDVKM. CDR3 size: 11 residues. CDR3 in amino acids: CASNYRGKQFF. The CDR3 bases are TGTGCCAGCAACTACCGGGGAAAGCAGTTCTTC.

The rearrangement uses TRBV4-2 and TRBJ2-3; TRBD1 matches 7 bases. CDR3 length: 15 amino acids. Trimming took 5 bases from V and 0 from J; bases not matched to a gene: 5. Looked up from germline, CDR1 is LGHNA and CDR2 is YNFKEQ. CDR3 sequence: CASSTPTGSTDTQYF. CDR3 nucleotide sequence: TGTGCCAGCAGCACTCCGACAGGGAGCACAGATACGCAGTATTTT.

The chain joins TRBV7-3 to TRBJ2-1; tentative D call: TRBD2 (5 bases). V gave up 3 bases and J gave up 6 bases, with 12 bases separating them. The CDR3 totals 14 residues. Germline-derived CDR1 and CDR2 are SGHTA and FQGTGA. Here the CDR3 DNA reads TGTGCCAGCAGCTTCACCGGAGGAGTCAATGAGCAGTTCTTC. It codes for CASSFTGGVNEQFF.

The gene calls are TRBV9 and TRBJ2-1; D perhaps matches TRBD2 (6 bases). Germline CDR1 is SGDLS and CDR2 is YYNGEE. The CDR3 has 16 amino acids. Trimming removed 0 bases from V and 0 bases from J, with 10 bases in between. The CDR3 nucleotides are TGTGCCAGCAGCGTAGACCGGCGGGGCTCCTACAATGAGCAGTTCTTC. It specifies CASSVDRRGSYNEQFF.

The chain has TRBV5-4 and TRBJ2-7, with 7 bases that match TRBD1. V shed 2 bases, J shed 6 bases, and the junction held 8 bases outside the gene matches. Germline loops: CDR1 SGHNT, CDR2 YYREEE (reference sequence). The CDR3 is 14 residues long. The CDR3 sequence: CASSFQGDLGEQYF. CDR3 DNA: TGTGCCAGCAGCTTCCAGGGGGATTTGGGCGAGCAGTACTTC.

The J gene is TRBJ2-1, the V gene TRBV5-4, with 8 bases that match TRBD1. The CDR3 loop spans 16 amino acids. Germline V gene lookup returns CDR1 SGHNT and CDR2 YYREEE (reference sequence). J gave up 3 bases and V 1 base, and 6 bases lay outside the gene matches. The DNA of the CDR3 is TGTGCCAGCAGCTTGAGTTTCGGACAGGGCTACAATGAGCAGTTCTTC. It encodes CASSLSFGQGYNEQFF.